This T cell receptor beta chain comes out of a study of identical twins. TCRdb reprocessed the 5' RACE reads via MiXCR and lists one record per CDR3 protein. The table has 240,000 or so distinct CDR3 sequences, about 7% seen once. This clonotype has ten or more counts. Antigen specificity is unknown. General study results and limits: Out-of-frame alpha sequences common to twins were enriched for low generation probability.

Germline loops: CDR1 DFQATT, CDR2 SNEGSKA (reference sequence). This CDR3 region has 13 residues. V was cut by 0 bases and J by 3 bases, with 8 bases left in between. The sample was also reused in another study, on yellow fever vaccine responses in identical twins.

This TCR came from a young woman in good health. The chain recombines TRBV20-1 with TRBJ2-5; TRBD2 might be the D (5 bases). Input material: memory (CD45RO+) T cells sorted from blood. CDR3 coding DNA: TGCAGTGCTAGAGATTACGGGAAAGAGACCCAGTACTTC. It encodes CSARDYGKETQYF.